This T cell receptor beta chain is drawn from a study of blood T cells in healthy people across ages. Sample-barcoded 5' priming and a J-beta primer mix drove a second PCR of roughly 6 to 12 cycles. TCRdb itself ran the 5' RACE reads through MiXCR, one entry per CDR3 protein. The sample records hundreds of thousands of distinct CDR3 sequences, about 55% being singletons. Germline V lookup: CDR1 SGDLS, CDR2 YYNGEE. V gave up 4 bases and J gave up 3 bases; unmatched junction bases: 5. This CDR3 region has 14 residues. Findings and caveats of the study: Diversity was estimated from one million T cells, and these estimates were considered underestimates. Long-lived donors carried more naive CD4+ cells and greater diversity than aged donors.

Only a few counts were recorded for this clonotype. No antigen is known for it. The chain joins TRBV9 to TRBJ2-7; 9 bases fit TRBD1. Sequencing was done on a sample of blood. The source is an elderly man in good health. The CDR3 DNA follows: TGTGCCAGCAGCCCCGGGGACAGGGACTACGAGCAGTACTTC. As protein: CASSPGDRDYEQYF.